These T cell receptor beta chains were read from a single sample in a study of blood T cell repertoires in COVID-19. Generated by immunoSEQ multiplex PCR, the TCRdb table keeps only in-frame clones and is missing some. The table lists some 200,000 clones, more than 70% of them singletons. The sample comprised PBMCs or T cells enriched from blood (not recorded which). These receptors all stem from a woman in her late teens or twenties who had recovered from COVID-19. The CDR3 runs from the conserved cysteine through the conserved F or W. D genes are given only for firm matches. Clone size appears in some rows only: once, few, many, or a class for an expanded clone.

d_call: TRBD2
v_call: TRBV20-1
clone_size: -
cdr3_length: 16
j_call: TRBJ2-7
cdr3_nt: TGCAGTGCTAGTGTAGGCGGGACTAGCGGAGCCTACGAGCAGTACTTC
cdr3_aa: CSASVGGTSGAYEQYF

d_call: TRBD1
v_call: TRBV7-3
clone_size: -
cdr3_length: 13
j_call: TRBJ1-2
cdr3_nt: TGTGCCAGCAGCCCAGGACAGGGCTATGGCTACACCTTC
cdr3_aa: CASSPGQGYGYTF

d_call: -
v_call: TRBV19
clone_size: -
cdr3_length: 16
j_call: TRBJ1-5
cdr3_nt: TGTGCCAGTAGTATTGAGTTTGACTATAGCAATCAGCCCCAGCATTTT
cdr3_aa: CASSIEFDYSNQPQHF

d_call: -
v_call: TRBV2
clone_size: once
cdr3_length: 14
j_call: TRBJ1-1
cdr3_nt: TGTGCCAGCAGTGGAGGGCTCGGGGACACTGAAGCTTTCTTT
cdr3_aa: CASSGGLGDTEAFF

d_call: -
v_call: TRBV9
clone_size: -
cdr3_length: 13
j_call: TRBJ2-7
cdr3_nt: TGTGCCAGCAGCGTAGCCGGGAACTACGAGCAGTACTTC
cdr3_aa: CASSVAGNYEQYF

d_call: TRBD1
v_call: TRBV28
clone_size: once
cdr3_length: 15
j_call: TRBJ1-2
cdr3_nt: TGTGCCAGCAGTTTGGCGACAGGGGCCCTCTGGGGCTACACCTTC
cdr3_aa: CASSLATGALWGYTF

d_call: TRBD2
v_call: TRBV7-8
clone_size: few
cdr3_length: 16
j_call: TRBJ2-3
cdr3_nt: TGTGCCAGCAGCTTTAAAGCGGGGGGGAACACAGATACGCAGTATTTT
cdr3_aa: CASSFKAGGNTDTQYF

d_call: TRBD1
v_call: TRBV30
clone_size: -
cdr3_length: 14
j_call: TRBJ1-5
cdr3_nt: TGTGCCTGGAGAAGGCAGGGGGATTTTCAGCCCCAGCATTTT
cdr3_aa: CAWRRQGDFQPQHF

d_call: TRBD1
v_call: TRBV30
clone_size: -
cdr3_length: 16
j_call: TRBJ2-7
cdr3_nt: TGTGCCTGGAGTGTATTTGGGACAGGAGGACCCTACGAGCAGTACTTC
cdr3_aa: CAWSVFGTGGPYEQYF

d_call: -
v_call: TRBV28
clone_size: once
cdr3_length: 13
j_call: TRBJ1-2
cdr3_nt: TGTGCCAGCAGTTTAACCACAGGGAGTGGCTACACCTTC
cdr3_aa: CASSLTTGSGYTF

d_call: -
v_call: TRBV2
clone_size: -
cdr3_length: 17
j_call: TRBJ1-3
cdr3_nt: TGTGCCAGCAGTGAAATACCTCTGGGAGTTTCTGGAAACACCATATATTTT
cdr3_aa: CASSEIPLGVSGNTIYF

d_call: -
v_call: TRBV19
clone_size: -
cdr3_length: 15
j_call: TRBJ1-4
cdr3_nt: TGTGCCAGTAGTGGGTTATGGGGGCTAAATGAAAAACTGTTTTTT
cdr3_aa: CASSGLWGLNEKLFF

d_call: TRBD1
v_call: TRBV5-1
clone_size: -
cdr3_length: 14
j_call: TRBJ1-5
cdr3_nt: TGCGCCAGCAGCTTGGGACAGGGCGGTCAGCCCCAGCATTTT
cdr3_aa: CASSLGQGGQPQHF

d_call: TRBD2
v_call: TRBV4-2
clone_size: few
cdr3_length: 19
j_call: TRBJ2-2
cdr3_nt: TGTGCCAGCAGCCAGGAGGCCCTCAATGCGGGGGGAACGCACGGGGAGCTGTTTTTT
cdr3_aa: CASSQEALNAGGTHGELFF

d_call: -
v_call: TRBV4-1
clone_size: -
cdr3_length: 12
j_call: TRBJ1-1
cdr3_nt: TGCGCCAGCAGTCTACGAGGCACTGAAGCTTTCTTT
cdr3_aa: CASSLRGTEAFF

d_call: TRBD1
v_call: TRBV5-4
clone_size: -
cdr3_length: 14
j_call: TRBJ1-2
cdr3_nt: TGTGCCAGCAGCTTAAAGGACAGGGTAAATGGCTACACCTTC
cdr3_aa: CASSLKDRVNGYTF

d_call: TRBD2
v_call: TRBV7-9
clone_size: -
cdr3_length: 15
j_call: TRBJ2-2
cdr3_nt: TGTGCCAGCAGCTTCGGGACTAGGAACACCGGGGAGCTGTTTTTT
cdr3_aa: CASSFGTRNTGELFF

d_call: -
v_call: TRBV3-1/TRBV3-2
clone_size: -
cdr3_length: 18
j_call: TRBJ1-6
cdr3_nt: TGTGCCAGCAGCCAACGGAGGGGACCTAGCTCCTATAATTCACCCCTCCACTTT
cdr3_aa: CASSQRRGPSSYNSPLHF

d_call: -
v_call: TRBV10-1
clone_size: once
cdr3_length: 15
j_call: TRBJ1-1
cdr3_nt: TGCGCCAGCAGTGAGTCGATCAGTGGGAACACTGAAGCTTTCTTT
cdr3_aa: CASSESISGNTEAFF

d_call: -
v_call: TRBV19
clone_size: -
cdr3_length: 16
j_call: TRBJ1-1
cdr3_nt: TGTGCCAGTAGTTCCCCCCGGGGGGGGAGTGACACTGAAGCTTTCTTT
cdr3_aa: CASSSPRGGSDTEAFF

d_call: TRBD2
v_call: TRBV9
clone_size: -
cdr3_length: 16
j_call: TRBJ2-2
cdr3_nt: TGTGCCAACAGCGTAGAACTAGCGGCGAACACCGGGGAGCTGTTTTTT
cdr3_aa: CANSVELAANTGELFF

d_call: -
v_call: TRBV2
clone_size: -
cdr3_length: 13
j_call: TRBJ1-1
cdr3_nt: TGTGCCAGCAGCGGGAGTCAGAACACTGAAGCTTTCTTT
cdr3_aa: CASSGSQNTEAFF

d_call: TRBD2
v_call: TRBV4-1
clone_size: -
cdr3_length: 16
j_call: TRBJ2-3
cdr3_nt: TGCGCCAGCAGCCAAGGTCAGCGGGGGGGCACAGATACGCAGTATTTT
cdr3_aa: CASSQGQRGGTDTQYF

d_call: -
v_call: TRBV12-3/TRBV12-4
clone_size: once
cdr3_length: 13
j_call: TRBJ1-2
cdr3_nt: TGTGCCAGCAGCCCTCCCCAGGGCGGTGGCTACACCTTC
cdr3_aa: CASSPPQGGGYTF

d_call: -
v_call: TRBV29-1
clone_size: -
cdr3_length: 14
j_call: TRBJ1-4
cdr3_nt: TGCAGCGTTGACGGGGGAATTACTAATGAAAAACTGTTTTTT
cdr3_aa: CSVDGGITNEKLFF

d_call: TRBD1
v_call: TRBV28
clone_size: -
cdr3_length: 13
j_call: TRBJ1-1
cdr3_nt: TGTGCCAGCAGGGACAGGGGGGGCGGAGAAGCTTTCTTT
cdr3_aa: CASRDRGGGEAFF

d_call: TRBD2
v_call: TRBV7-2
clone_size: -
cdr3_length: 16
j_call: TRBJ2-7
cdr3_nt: TGTGCCAGCAGCTTAGCAGGCGGGGGGAATCTCTACGAGCAGTACTTC
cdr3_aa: CASSLAGGGNLYEQYF

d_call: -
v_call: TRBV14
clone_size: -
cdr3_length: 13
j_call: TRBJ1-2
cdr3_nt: TGTGCCAGCAGCCAACAGCGCGGATATGGCTACACCTTC
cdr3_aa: CASSQQRGYGYTF

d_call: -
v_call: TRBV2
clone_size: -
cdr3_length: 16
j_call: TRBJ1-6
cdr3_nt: TGTGCCAGCAGTAACTATCCCCTAGCGGGTAATTCACCCCTCCACTTT
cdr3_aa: CASSNYPLAGNSPLHF

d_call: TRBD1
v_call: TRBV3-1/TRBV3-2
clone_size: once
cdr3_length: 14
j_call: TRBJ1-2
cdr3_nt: TGTGCCAGCAGCCAGACGGGACAGGGGTTTGGCTACACCTTC
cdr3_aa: CASSQTGQGFGYTF

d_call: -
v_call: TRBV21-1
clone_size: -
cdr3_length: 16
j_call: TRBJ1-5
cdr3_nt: TGTGCCAGCAGCAAAAGCGTGAGGGATTTCAATCAGCCCCAGCATTTT
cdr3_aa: CASSKSVRDFNQPQHF

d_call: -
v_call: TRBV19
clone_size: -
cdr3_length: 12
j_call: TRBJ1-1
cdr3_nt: TGTGCCAGTAGTACCTCAGGGGCGGAAGCTTTCTTT
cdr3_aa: CASSTSGAEAFF

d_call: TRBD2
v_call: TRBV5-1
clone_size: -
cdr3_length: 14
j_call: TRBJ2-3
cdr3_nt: TGCGCCAGCAGCTTGGAGGCGGGGGGGAGGACGCAGTATTTT
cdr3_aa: CASSLEAGGRTQYF

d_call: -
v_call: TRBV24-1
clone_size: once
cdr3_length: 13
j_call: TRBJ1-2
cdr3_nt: TGTGCCACCAGTGATTTGAGGGGTAATGGCTACACCTTC
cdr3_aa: CATSDLRGNGYTF

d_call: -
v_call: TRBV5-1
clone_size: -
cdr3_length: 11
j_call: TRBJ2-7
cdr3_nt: TGCGCCAGCAGCTACGAGGGCGAGCAGTACTTC
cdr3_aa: CASSYEGEQYF

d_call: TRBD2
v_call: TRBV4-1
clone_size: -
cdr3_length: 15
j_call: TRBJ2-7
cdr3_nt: TGCGCCAGCAGCCAAGAGGGAGCGGGGTCGTACGAGCAGTACTTC
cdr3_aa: CASSQEGAGSYEQYF

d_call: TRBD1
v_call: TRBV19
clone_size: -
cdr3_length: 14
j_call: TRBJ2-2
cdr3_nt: TGTGCCAGTTCGACAGGGGTTAACACCGGGGAGCTGTTTTTT
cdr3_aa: CASSTGVNTGELFF

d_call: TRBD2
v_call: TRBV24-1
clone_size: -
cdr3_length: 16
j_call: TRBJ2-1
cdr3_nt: TGTGCCACCAGCTCGACTAGCGGGGGGGCGAGGAATGAGCAGTTCTTC
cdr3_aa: CATSSTSGGARNEQFF

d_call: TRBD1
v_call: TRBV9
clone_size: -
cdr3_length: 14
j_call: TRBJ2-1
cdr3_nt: TGTGCCAGCAGCCCTGGGGACAGGCAAGTTGGGCAGTTCTTC
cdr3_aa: CASSPGDRQVGQFF

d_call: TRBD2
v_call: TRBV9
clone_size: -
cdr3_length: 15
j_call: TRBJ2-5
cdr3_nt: TGTGCCAGCAGCTCTAGCGGGGCGAGCGGGGAGACCCAGTACTTC
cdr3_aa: CASSSSGASGETQYF

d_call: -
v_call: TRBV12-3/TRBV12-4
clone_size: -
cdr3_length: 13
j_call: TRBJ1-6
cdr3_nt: TGTGCCAGCAGTTTCAGTAGGGGTTCACCCCTCCACTTT
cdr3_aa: CASSFSRGSPLHF

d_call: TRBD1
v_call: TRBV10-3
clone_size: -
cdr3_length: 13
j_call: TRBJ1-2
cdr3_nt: TGTGCCATCAGTGAACAGGGGACTTATGGCTACACCTTC
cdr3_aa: CAISEQGTYGYTF

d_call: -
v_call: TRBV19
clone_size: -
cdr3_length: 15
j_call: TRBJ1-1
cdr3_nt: TGTGCCAGTAGGGGTGTGACAGAGAAGAACACTGAAGCTTTCTTT
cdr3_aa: CASRGVTEKNTEAFF